This TCR beta chain was observed in a study of T cell changes during pregnancy in multiple sclerosis. Profiled with immunoSEQ multiplex PCR; TCRdb holds only in-frame clones, not every one. This table has 77,000 or so clones, just under 95% appearing once. CDR1 and CDR2 from the germline V gene are GTSNPN and SVGIG (reference sequence). V was pared by 1 base and J by 6 bases, with 9 bases between. The CDR3 runs 12 residues. This sequence joins TRBV30 and TRBJ1-2, with a possible D match to TRBD1 (6 bases). Sequencing was performed on peripheral blood, taken in the second trimester of pregnancy. This receptor was taken from a female donor in good health, enrolled as a control in a pregnancy study. The CDR3 bases are TGTGCCTGGAGTGCACAGGGAAATGGCTACACCTTC. Encoded protein: CAWSAQGNGYTF. Full variable domain (remainder filled in from reference TRBV30 and TRBJ1-2): SQTIHQWPATLVQPVGSPLSLECTVEGTSNPNLYWYRQAAGRGLQLLFYSVGIGQISSEVPQNLSASRPQDRQFILSSKKLLLSDSGFYLCAWSAQGNGYTFGSGTRLTVV.